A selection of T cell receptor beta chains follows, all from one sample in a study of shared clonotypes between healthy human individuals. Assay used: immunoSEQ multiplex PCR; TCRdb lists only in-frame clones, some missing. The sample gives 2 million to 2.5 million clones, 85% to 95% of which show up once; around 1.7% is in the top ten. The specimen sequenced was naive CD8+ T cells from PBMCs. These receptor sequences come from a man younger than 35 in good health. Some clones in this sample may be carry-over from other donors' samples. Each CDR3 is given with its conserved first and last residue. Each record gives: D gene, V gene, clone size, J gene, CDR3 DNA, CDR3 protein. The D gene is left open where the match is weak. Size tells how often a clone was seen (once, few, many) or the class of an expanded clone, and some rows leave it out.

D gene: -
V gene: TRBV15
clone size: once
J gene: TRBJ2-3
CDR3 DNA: TGTGCCACCAGCAACCGAGGATACACACACACAGATACGCAGTATTTT
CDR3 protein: CATSNRGYTHTDTQYF

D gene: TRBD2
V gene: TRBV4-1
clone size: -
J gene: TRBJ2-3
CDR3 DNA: TGCGCCAGCAGCCAAGATTTGCGACTAGCGGCACTTAGCACAGATACGCAGTATTTT
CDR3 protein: CASSQDLRLAALSTDTQYF

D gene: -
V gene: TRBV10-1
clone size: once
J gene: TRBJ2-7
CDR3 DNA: TGCGCCAGCAGTCCCGGGACTTTAACCTACGAGCAGTACTTC
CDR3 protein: CASSPGTLTYEQYF

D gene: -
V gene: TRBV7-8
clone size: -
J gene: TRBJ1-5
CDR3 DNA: TGTGCCAGCAGCAAAGCAGGGGGCAATCAGCCCCAGCATTTT
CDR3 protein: CASSKAGGNQPQHF

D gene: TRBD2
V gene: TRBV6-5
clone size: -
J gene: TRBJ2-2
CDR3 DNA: TGTGCCAGCACAATTGAGCGGGGTGGAACCGGGGAGCTGTTTTTT
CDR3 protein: CASTIERGGTGELFF

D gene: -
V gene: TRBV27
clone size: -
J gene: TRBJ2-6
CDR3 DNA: TGTGCCAGCAGTTTTCCGGGCCCCTCTGGGGCCAACGTCCTGACTTTC
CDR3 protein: CASSFPGPSGANVLTF

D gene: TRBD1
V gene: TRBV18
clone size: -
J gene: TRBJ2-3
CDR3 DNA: TGTGCCAGCTCCCCAGGGGGACAGGGGGCTACGCAGTATTTT
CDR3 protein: CASSPGGQGATQYF

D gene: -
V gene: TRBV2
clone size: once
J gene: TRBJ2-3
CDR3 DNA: TGTGCCAGCAGTGACACTGTGGGGGCAGATACGCAGTATTTT
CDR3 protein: CASSDTVGADTQYF

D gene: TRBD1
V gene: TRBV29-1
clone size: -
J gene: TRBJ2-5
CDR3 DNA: TGCGGCGGAAAAGACAGGGAGTACCAAGAGACCCAGTACTTC
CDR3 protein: CGGKDREYQETQYF

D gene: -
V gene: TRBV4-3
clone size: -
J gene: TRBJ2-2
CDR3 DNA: TGCGCCAGCAGCCAATATAGGGGGACCGGGGAGCTGTTTTTT
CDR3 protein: CASSQYRGTGELFF

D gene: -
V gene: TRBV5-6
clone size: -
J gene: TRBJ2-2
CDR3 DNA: TGTGCCAGCAGCGCCGGGAGCGGGGAGCTGTTTTTT
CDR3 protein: CASSAGSGELFF

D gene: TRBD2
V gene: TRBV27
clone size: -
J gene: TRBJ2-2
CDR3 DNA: TGTGCCAGCACCTGGGCGGGAGGAGCCGGGGAGCTGTTTTTT
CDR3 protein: CASTWAGGAGELFF

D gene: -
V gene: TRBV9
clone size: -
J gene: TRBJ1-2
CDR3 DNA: TGTGCCAGCAGCGTAACACCGACGGGGTATGGCTACACCTTC
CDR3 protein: CASSVTPTGYGYTF

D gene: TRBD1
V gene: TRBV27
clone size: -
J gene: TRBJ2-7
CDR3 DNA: TGTGCCAGCAGATTGGTGACAGGGGCCTACGAGCAGTACTTC
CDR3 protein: CASRLVTGAYEQYF

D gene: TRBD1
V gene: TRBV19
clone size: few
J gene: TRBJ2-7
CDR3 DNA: TGTGCCAGTAACGAACCTCCGGGACAGGGACGCGACGAGCAGTACTTC
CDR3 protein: CASNEPPGQGRDEQYF

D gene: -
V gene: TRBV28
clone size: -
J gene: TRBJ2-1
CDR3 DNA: TGTGCCAGCAGTTTATTGTACAGCGATGAGCAGTTCTTC
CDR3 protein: CASSLLYSDEQFF

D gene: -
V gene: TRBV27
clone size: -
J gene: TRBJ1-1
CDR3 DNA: TGTGCCAGCAGTCTACTTTCCCCACGGGGGCTGAACACTGAAGCTTTCTTT
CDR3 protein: CASSLLSPRGLNTEAFF

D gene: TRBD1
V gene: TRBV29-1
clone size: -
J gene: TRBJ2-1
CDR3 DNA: TGCAGCGGACAGGGGGGGGTCAATGAGCAGTTCTTC
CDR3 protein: CSGQGGVNEQFF

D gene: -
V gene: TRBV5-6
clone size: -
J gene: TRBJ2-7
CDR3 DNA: TGTGCCAGCAGCTTCTGGGGCCAGCCAAACTACGAGCAGTACTTC
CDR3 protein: CASSFWGQPNYEQYF

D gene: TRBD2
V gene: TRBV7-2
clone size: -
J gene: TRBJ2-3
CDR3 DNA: TGTGCCAGCAGCTTACTAGCGGGACCCACAGATACGCAGTATTTT
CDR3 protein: CASSLLAGPTDTQYF

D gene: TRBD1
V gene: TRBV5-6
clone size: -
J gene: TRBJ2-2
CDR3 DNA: TGTGCCAGCAGCGACCTAACAGGGGCCGGGGAGCTGTTTTTT
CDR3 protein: CASSDLTGAGELFF

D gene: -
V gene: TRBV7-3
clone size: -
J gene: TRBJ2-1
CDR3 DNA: TGTGCCAGCAGCTTAGATGTGGGACGACCACACAATGAGCAGTTCTTC
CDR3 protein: CASSLDVGRPHNEQFF

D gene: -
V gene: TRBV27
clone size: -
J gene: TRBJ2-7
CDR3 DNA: TGTGCCAGCAGTTTAGGGCGTCAGTACGACGAGCAGTACTTC
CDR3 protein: CASSLGRQYDEQYF

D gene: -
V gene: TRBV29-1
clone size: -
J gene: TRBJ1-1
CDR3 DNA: TGCAGCGCTTGGACAGTCAACACTGAAGCTTTCTTT
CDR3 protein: CSAWTVNTEAFF

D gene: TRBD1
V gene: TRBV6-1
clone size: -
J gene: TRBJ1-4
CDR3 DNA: TGTGCCAGCAGTGACCACAGGGACAGGGTTGAAAAACTGTTTTTT
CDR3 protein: CASSDHRDRVEKLFF

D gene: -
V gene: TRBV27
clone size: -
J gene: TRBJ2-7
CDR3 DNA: TGTGCCAGCAGCTTACCCACGGCGACCTACGAGCAGTACTTC
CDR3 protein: CASSLPTATYEQYF

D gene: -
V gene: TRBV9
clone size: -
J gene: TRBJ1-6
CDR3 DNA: TGTGCCAGCAGCGTAGGTAGGGGCAATTCACCCCTCCACTTT
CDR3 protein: CASSVGRGNSPLHF

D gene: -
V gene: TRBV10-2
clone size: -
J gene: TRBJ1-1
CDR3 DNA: TGCGCCAGCAGGGAGACAATACTCGGTGCCACTGAAGCTTTCTTT
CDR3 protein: CASRETILGATEAFF

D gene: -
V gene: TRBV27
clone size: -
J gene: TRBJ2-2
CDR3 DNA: TGTGCCAGCAGTTTTATATCAGAGACAGAAACGAACACCGGGGAGCTGTTTTTT
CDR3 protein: CASSFISETETNTGELFF

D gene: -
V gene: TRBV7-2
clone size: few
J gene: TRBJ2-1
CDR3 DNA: TGTGCCAGCAGCTTCGAGGAGGTTGAGCAGTTCTTC
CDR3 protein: CASSFEEVEQFF

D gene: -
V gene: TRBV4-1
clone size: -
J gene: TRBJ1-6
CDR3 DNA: TGCGCCAGCAGCCATACAGGGTTGACCCGTAATTCACCCCTCCACTTT
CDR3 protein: CASSHTGLTRNSPLHF

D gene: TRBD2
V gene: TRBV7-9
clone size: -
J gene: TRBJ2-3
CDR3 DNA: TGTGCCAGCAGCCCCAGCGGGAGTCTGACAGATACGCAGTATTTT
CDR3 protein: CASSPSGSLTDTQYF

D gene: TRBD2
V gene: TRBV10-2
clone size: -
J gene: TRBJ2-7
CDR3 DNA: TGCGCCAGCAGTGATATTGGGACTAGCGGGGGCTACGAGCAGTACTTC
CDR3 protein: CASSDIGTSGGYEQYF

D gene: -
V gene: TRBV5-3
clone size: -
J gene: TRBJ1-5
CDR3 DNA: TGTGCCAGAAGCTTGTTAGATACGGGTAATCAGCCCCAGCATTTT
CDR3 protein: CARSLLDTGNQPQHF

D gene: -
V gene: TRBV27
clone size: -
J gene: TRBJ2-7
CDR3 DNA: TGTGCCAGCAGTTTATACAACTCCAGGAGCTCCTACGAGCAGTACTTC
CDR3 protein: CASSLYNSRSSYEQYF

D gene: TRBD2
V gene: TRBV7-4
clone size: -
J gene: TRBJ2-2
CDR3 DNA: TGTGCCAGCAGCTTAGCCCTGCCATCGCTAGCGGGATCCCGGCTTTACACCGGGGAGCTGTTTTTT
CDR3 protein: CASSLALPSLAGSRLYTGELFF